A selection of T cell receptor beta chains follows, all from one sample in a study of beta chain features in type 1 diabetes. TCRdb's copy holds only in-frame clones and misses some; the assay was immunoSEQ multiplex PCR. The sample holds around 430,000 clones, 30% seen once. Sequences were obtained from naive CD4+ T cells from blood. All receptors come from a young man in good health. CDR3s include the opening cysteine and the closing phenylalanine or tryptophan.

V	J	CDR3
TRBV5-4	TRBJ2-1	CASSGGQGIVDEQFF
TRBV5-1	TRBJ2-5	CASSFLRDGQETQYF
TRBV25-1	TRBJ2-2	CASSRTGSGELFF
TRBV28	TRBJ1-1	CASRRDTTNTEAFF
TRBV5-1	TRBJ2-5	CASSLYRQETQYF
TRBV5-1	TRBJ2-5	CASSPWTGLQETQYF
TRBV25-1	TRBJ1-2	CASSDQNYGYTF
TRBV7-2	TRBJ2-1	CASSPQAGGPLNEQFF
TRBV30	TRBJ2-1	CAWSVRTGDNEQFF
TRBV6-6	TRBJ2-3	CASSPGNTQYF
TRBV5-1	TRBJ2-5	CASSFSAQETQYF
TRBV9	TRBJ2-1	CASSLQGGRGLLHEQFF
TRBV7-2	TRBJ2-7	CASSYRVNYEQYF
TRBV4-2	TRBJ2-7	CASSPRTGFYEQYF
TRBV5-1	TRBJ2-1	CASSLMVSYNEQFF
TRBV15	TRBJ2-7	CATSRGQEDEQYF
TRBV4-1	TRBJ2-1	CASSQAGSLQYNEQFF
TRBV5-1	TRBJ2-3	CASSLSGRAPDTQYF
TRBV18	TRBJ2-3	CASSLLAGVATDTQYF
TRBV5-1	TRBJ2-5	CASGLERGTQYF
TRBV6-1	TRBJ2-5	CASSRRETQYF
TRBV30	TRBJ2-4	CAWSVNLNIQYF